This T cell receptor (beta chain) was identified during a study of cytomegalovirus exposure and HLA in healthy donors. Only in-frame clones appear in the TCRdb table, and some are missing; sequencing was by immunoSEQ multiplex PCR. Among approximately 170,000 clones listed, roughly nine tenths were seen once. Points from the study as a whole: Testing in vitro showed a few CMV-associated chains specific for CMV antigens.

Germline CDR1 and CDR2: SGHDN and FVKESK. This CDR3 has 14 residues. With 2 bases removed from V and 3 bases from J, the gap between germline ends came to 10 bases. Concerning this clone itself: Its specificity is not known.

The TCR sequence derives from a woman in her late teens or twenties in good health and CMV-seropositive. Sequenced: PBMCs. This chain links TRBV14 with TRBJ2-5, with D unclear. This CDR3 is CASSQTHFKETQYF. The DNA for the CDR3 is TGTGCCAGCAGCCAAACCCACTTTAAAGAGACCCAGTACTTC.